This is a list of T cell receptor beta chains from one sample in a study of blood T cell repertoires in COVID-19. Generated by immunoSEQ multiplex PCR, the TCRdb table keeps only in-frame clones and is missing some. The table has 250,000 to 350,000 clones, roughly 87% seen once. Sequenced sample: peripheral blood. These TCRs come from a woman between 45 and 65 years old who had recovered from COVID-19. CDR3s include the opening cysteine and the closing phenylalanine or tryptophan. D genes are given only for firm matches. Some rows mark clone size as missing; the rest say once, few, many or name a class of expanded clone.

CDR3 DNA: TGTGCCAGCAGTCACCGACAGGGGAGTACTTTCTTT
CDR3 protein: CASSHRQGSTFF
J gene: TRBJ1-1
clone size: -
V gene: TRBV7-2
D gene: TRBD1

CDR3 DNA: TGTGCCAGCAGTTTCCAACTCCGCGGGGGGGCCCTATACGAGCAGTACTTC
CDR3 protein: CASSFQLRGGALYEQYF
J gene: TRBJ2-7
clone size: once
V gene: TRBV27
D gene: TRBD2

CDR3 DNA: TGTGCCAGCAGCCAAGACCTCCGGGGGGCGACCCACACCGGGGAGCTGTTTTTT
CDR3 protein: CASSQDLRGATHTGELFF
J gene: TRBJ2-2
clone size: -
V gene: TRBV4-2
D gene: -

CDR3 DNA: TGTGCCAGCACCCCTTTCGACAGGGGGCGATACGAGCAGTACTTC
CDR3 protein: CASTPFDRGRYEQYF
J gene: TRBJ2-7
clone size: -
V gene: TRBV28
D gene: TRBD1

CDR3 DNA: TGCGCCAGCAGCTTGGGGGCAGGGGATTGGGCCACTGAAGCTTTCTTT
CDR3 protein: CASSLGAGDWATEAFF
J gene: TRBJ1-1
clone size: -
V gene: TRBV5-1
D gene: -

CDR3 DNA: TGTGCCAGCCGACAGGGATTGAACACCGGGGAGCTGTTTTTT
CDR3 protein: CASRQGLNTGELFF
J gene: TRBJ2-2
clone size: -
V gene: TRBV6-5
D gene: TRBD1

CDR3 DNA: TGTGCCAGCAGCGTACAGGGCGGGGGAGCTTTCTTT
CDR3 protein: CASSVQGGGAFF
J gene: TRBJ1-1
clone size: -
V gene: TRBV27
D gene: -

CDR3 DNA: TGTGCCAGCAGCATTGGACTAGCGGAGTACAATGAGCAGTTCTTC
CDR3 protein: CASSIGLAEYNEQFF
J gene: TRBJ2-1
clone size: -
V gene: TRBV7-3
D gene: TRBD2

CDR3 DNA: TGTGCCAGCAAGGCCCTGGACAGGGTCCAAGAGACCCAGTACTTC
CDR3 protein: CASKALDRVQETQYF
J gene: TRBJ2-5
clone size: -
V gene: TRBV28
D gene: TRBD1

CDR3 DNA: TGTGCCAGCAGCCTCCAGGGGGCGGTTGGCTACACCTTC
CDR3 protein: CASSLQGAVGYTF
J gene: TRBJ1-2
clone size: -
V gene: TRBV6-5
D gene: TRBD1

CDR3 DNA: TGTGCCAGCAGCGGGGGGACCTTCGCCTATGGCTACACCTTC
CDR3 protein: CASSGGTFAYGYTF
J gene: TRBJ1-2
clone size: few
V gene: TRBV7-2
D gene: -

CDR3 DNA: TGTGCCAGCAGTTTCGGAGGGGGGGGAAGTTCTTTCTTT
CDR3 protein: CASSFGGGGSSFF
J gene: TRBJ1-1
clone size: -
V gene: TRBV6-5
D gene: -

CDR3 DNA: TGTGCCAGCAGCCAGGGACTCCTGAACACTGAAGCTTTCTTT
CDR3 protein: CASSQGLLNTEAFF
J gene: TRBJ1-1
clone size: -
V gene: TRBV3-1/TRBV3-2
D gene: -

CDR3 DNA: TGTGCCAGCAGCCCAAGGCGGACAAGCACAGATACGCAGTATTTT
CDR3 protein: CASSPRRTSTDTQYF
J gene: TRBJ2-3
clone size: -
V gene: TRBV7-2
D gene: -

CDR3 DNA: TGTGCCACCAGTGATTCGAAAGACTACCTCTACGAGCAGTACTTC
CDR3 protein: CATSDSKDYLYEQYF
J gene: TRBJ2-7
clone size: once
V gene: TRBV24-1
D gene: -